The 17 T cell receptor beta chains listed next were all sequenced from one sample in a study of blood T cell repertoires in COVID-19. Produced via immunoSEQ multiplex PCR; TCRdb's table is partial and in-frame only. The table has about 320,000 clones, more than 90% seen once. The sample was PBMCs or T cells enriched from blood (not recorded which). These receptors came from a woman aged 25-40 years who had been exposed to COVID-19.

The chain combines TRBV4-3 with TRBJ1-4, with unresolved D. The CDR3 contains 15 residues. From germline, CDR1 is LGHNA and CDR2 YSLEER. With 1 base removed from V and 0 bases from J, the gap between germline ends came to 6 bases. CDR3 in amino acids: CASSQAQATNEKLFF. Here the CDR3 DNA reads TGCGCCAGCAGCCAAGCTCAGGCAACTAATGAAAAACTGTTTTTT.

The genes are TRBV5-6 and TRBJ2-7, with 7 nucleotides matching TRBD2. The germline gives CDR1 SGHDT, CDR2 YYEEEE. V shed 2 bases, J shed 3 bases, and the junction held 17 bases outside the gene matches. The CDR3 totals 18 residues. The CDR3 DNA follows: TGTGCCAGCAGCTTAGAGAGGGAGAAAGGGAGCGGGGTCTACGAGCAGTACTTC. Translation gives CASSLEREKGSGVYEQYF.

This chain uses TRBV2 with TRBJ1-5, with D possibly matching TRBD1 (5 bases). The CDR3 has 15 amino acids. Germline V CDR1 and CDR2: SNHLY, FYNNEI. V dropped 6 bases and J dropped 3 bases, with 15 bases sitting between them. The CDR3 DNA is TGTGCCAGCAGGCGGGGCAGGGCGACCAATCAGCCCCAGCATTTT. Translation: CASRRGRATNQPQHF.

The chain employs TRBV2 and TRBJ1-6; D perhaps matches TRBD1 (5 bases). The CDR3 spans 15 residues. Germline V gives CDR1 SNHLY, CDR2 FYNNEI. The V end lost 2 bases, the J end lost 8 bases, and 13 bases lay between the germline ends. CDR3 sequence (DNA): TGTGCCAGCAGTGAAATCGGGGGAGGGGATTCACCCCTCCACTTT. Translated: CASSEIGGGDSPLHF.

CDR3 in amino acids: CASSYTRGSYGYTF. As DNA, the CDR3 is TGTGCCAGCAGTTACACCAGGGGGTCGTATGGCTACACCTTC. V and J are TRBV6-2 or TRBV6-3 and TRBJ1-2; 7 nucleotides align to TRBD1. Germline V lookup: CDR1 MNHEY, CDR2 SVGEGT. CDR3 size: 14 residues. The V gene end was trimmed by 2 bases and the J gene end by 5 bases; junction bases not matched to a gene: 5.

The chain is built from TRBV12-3 or TRBV12-4 and TRBJ1-1, with D possibly TRBD1 on 5 matching bases. The V end lost 3 bases, the J end lost 8 bases, and 13 bases lay between the germline ends. This CDR3 region has 13 residues. This CDR3 reads CASSFLREGEAFF. CDR3 DNA: TGTGCCAGCAGTTTTTTAAGGGAGGGGGAAGCTTTCTTT.

The chain joins TRBV2 to TRBJ1-2; TRBD1 matches at 9 bases. The CDR3 has 13 residues. Germline V gene data show CDR1 as SNHLY and CDR2 as FYNNEI. The trim removed 8 bases at V and 6 bases at J, leaving 7 bases unmatched. The CDR3 DNA sequence: TGTGCCAGCGCCGAGGACAGGGGCAATGGCTACACCTTC. Residues: CASAEDRGNGYTF.

The chain uses TRBV20-1 and TRBJ1-1; possibly TRBD1 for D (5 bases). Trimming removed 6 bases from V and 8 bases from J, with 13 bases in between. This CDR3 comprises 11 residues. CDR1 is DFQATT, CDR2 SNEGSKA, per germline (reference sequence). This CDR3 reads CSAYRPPEAFF. The DNA for the CDR3 is TGCAGTGCATACAGGCCACCCGAAGCTTTCTTT.

V is TRBV25-1 and J is TRBJ1-6, with 7 positions matching TRBD1. CDR3 size: 15 residues. Trimming at V came to 8 bases and at J to 0 bases, leaving 4 bases not matched to a gene. The germline V gene encodes CDR1 MGHDK and CDR2 SYGVNS. The CDR3 bases are TGTGCCAGCTCAGACAGGGTCTCCTATAATTCACCCCTCCACTTT. Its protein is CASSDRVSYNSPLHF.

The V and J genes are TRBV7-9 and TRBJ1-1, with TRBD1 identical over 8 bases. Trimming at V came to 3 bases and at J to 7 bases, leaving 7 bases not matched to a gene. Germline CDR1 SEHNR, CDR2 FQNEAQ (reference sequence). This CDR3 contains 14 residues. The CDR3 sequence is CASSFRTGQNEAFF. The CDR3 nucleotides read TGTGCCAGCAGCTTCCGGACAGGGCAGAATGAAGCTTTCTTT.

V usage is TRBV21-1 and J usage is TRBJ1-1; the table's D call of TRBD1 was not tested on the DNA. TRBV21-1 counts as a pseudogene. CDR3 length: 18 amino acids. CDR3 residues: CASSKIAGQGKRDTEAFF. CDR3 bases: TGTGCCAGCAGCAAAATTGCGGGACAGGGTAAGCGGGACACTGAAGCTTTCTTT.

The genes are TRBV18 and TRBJ2-5, with D unresolved. This CDR3 has 14 residues. Trimming left V 6 bases short and J 1 base short, with 12 bases between. The germline V gene encodes CDR1 KGHSH and CDR2 LQKENI. The CDR3 loop reads CASSPGSSQETQYF. In DNA, the CDR3 is TGTGCCAGCTCGCCAGGTTCTAGCCAAGAGACCCAGTACTTC.

The chain carries TRBV6-2 or TRBV6-3 and TRBJ2-5; 7 positions agree with TRBD2. Trimming took 2 bases from V and 2 from J; bases not matched to a gene: 2. CDR3 length equals 14 residues. CDR1 and CDR2 (germline): MNHEY, SVGEGT. The CDR3 region is CASSYGGGQETQYF. The CDR3 region has the DNA TGTGCCAGCAGTTACGGGGGGGGGCAAGAGACCCAGTACTTC.

This clone was counted only a few times. CDR3 sequence (DNA): TGTGCCAGCAGCTACCGGGGGGCCTACGAGCAGTACTTC. Translation gives CASSYRGAYEQYF. The chain uses TRBV7-2 and TRBJ2-7; 7 bases are shared with TRBD2. CDR3 size: 13 residues. V gave up 4 bases and J gave up 2 bases; unmatched junction bases: 2. Germline V gives CDR1 SGHTA, CDR2 FQGNSA.

Comment on this clone: One junction end disagrees with the germline gene, perhaps due to a read error. J is TRBJ2-5 and V is TRBV4-1; possibly TRBD2 for D (5 bases). Germline CDR1 is MGHRA and CDR2 is YSYEKL. CDR3 length: 14 amino acids. CDR3 amino acids: CASSQGGLQGTQYF. Written as DNA, the CDR3 is TGCGCCAGCAGCCAAGGTGGACTCCAAGGGACCCAGTACTTC.

There are a few counts of this clone. The chain joins TRBV19 to TRBJ1-2; D is possibly TRBD1 (6 bases). Between the trimmed V and J ends, which lost 4 bases and 1 base, there was a span of 16 bases. The CDR3 spans 16 residues. Germline loops: CDR1 LNHDA, CDR2 SQIVND (reference sequence). The CDR3 loop reads CASSTNHQGINYGYTF. The CDR3 coding sequence is TGTGCCAGTAGTACCAACCACCAGGGGATTAACTATGGCTACACCTTC.

The V and J genes are TRBV7-2 and TRBJ1-2; D may be TRBD1 (6 bases). The length of the CDR3 is 14 residues. V was shortened by 2 bases and J by 4 bases, with 11 bases between the two germline ends. CDR1 is SGHTA and CDR2 is FQGNSA in the germline V gene. The CDR3 nucleotides are TGTGCCAGCAGCTTACTCCAGGGGAGCTATGGCTACACCTTC. Its protein product is CASSLLQGSYGYTF. Complete variable domain (other parts from reference TRBV7-2 and TRBJ1-2): GAGVSQSPSNKVTEKGKDVELRCDPISGHTALYWYRQSLGQGLEFLIYFQGNSAPDKSGLPSDRFSAERTGGSVSTLTIQRTQQEDSAVYLCASSLLQGSYGYTFGSGTRLTVV.